This record looks at one TCR beta chain sequence and its context. Antigen specificity is unknown. The sample belongs to a study of cytomegalovirus exposure and HLA in healthy donors. Study-level results: Exclusion as indistinguishable affected some V segments, including TRBV6-2 and TRBV6-3. Later analysis showed most CMV-associated TCR beta chains appearing HLA-restricted. The study carried out a later analysis of TCR beta sequences. It associated some 17,000 of them with specific HLA alleles at a false discovery rate of 0.05. Later analysis identified several of the most significant clusters that appeared linked to common viral pathogens.

The V gene's germline CDR1 is ENHRY and CDR2 SYGVKD. The CDR3 covers 14 residues. V lost 8 bases to trimming and J lost 4 bases; unmatched junction nucleotides: 8. Primers for the PCR totalled 60 Vbeta and 13 Jbeta. Some clones are missing from TCRdb's copy, which holds only in-frame ones; the method was immunoSEQ multiplex PCR. The repertoire has 100,000 or so clones, 65% to 80% of them found once; the top ten carry 1.9%. The specimen was PBMCs. The chain is built from TRBV10-3 and TRBJ2-1; 7 bases align to TRBD2. The receptor comes from a woman between 40 and 55 years old in good health and CMV-seronegative. This CDR3 is CAIGGGVGYNEQFF. The CDR3 region has the DNA TGTGCCATCGGGGGGGGAGTAGGTTACAATGAGCAGTTCTTC.